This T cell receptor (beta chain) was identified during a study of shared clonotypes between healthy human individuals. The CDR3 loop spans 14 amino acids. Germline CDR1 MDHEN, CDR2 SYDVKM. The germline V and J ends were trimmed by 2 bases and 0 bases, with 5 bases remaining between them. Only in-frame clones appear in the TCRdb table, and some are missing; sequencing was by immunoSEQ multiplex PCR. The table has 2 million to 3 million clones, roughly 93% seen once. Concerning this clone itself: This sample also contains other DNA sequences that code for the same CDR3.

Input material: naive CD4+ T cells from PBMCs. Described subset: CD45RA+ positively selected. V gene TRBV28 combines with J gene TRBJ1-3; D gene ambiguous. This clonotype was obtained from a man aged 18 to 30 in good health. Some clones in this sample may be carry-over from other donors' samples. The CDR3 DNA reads TGTGCCAGCAGTTTAAGAGGCTCTGGAAACACCATATATTTT. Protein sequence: CASSLRGSGNTIYF.